This T cell receptor beta chain was recovered during a study of post-analysis software for immune sequencing data. Study overall: The disease courses covered relapsing-remitting, secondary progressive and progressive-relapsing multiple sclerosis. Findings and limits, study-wide: Multiple sclerosis was associated with a significant reduction in normalized Chao1 diversity relative to controls. Elevated frequency relative to controls characterized four or five TRBV segments in patients, TRBV5-6, TRBV5-1 and TRBV20-1 among them. When the samples were clustered directly with F measure, those that had been prepared in the same batch showed strong co-clustering.

Prepared libraries of TCR beta cDNA carried unique molecular identifiers. TCRdb recomputed calls from the PCR reads with MiXCR, one row per CDR3 protein. The sample lists 750,000 to 950,000 distinct CDR3 sequences, about 45% occurring once. The germline V gene has CDR1 DFQATT and CDR2 SNEGSKA (reference sequence). There are 15 residues in the CDR3. V shed 5 bases and J shed 5 bases, with 21 bases lying between them. This clonotype was detected once. Its antigen is as yet unknown. The sequenced sample consisted of blood. V usage is TRBV20-1 and J usage is TRBJ2-5; D remains unclear. This clonotype was obtained from a girl aged 10 to 17 with multiple sclerosis. The CDR3 nucleotides read TGCAGTGCTCGACGTAACTATGCCCCCGGGGAGACCCAGTACTTC. Its translation is CSARRNYAPGETQYF.